This T cell receptor beta chain was documented in a study of T cell changes during pregnancy in multiple sclerosis. The assay was immunoSEQ multiplex PCR, and TCRdb's table has in-frame clones only and misses some. The table shows about 120,000 clones, with about 94% occurring only once. Per the germline V gene, CDR1 is MNHEY and CDR2 is SMNVEV (reference sequence). This CDR3 is 14 amino acids long. The V end lost 5 bases, the J end lost 2 bases, and 9 bases lay between the germline ends. The source material was peripheral blood, sampled before pregnancy. The TCR was taken from a female donor with multiple sclerosis, enrolled in a pregnancy study. The chain links TRBV27 to TRBJ2-2; D might be TRBD2 (5 bases). DNA for the CDR3: TGTGCCAGCAGTCACCTAGCAAACACCGGGGAGCTGTTTTTT. It is translated as CASSHLANTGELFF.